This record concerns one TCR beta chain sequence. Its antigen remains unknown. Those who donated were healthy bone marrow donors. The ends were cut back, 0 bases at V and 4 bases at J, with 8 bases in the middle. CDR3 length equals 14 residues. Per germline, CDR1 SGHRS and CDR2 YFSETQ. This entry belongs to a study of cytomegalovirus exposure and HLA in healthy donors. Study observations and caveats: Beyond CMV serostatus, there was no information to go on about immune exposure. Specific recognition of CMV antigens was confirmed in vitro for a few chains (all CMV-associated). The authors judged a highly shared variant cluster likely a sequencing artifact.

The study ran its PCR with 60 Vbeta and 13 Jbeta primers. Clones were sequenced by immunoSEQ multiplex PCR, and TCRdb holds only the in-frame ones, with some missing. The sample lists roughly 190,000 clones, around 81% seen once, with 9.5% to 13% in the top ten. This chain joins TRBV5-1 and TRBJ2-1, with D maybe TRBD1 (5 bases). Sequenced input: PBMCs. The TCR comes from a woman aged 50 to 60 in good health and CMV-seropositive. CDR3 loop: CASSLGAGYNEQFF. CDR3 bases: TGCGCCAGCAGCTTGGGCGCAGGGTACAATGAGCAGTTCTTC.